The T cell receptor (beta chain) described here comes from a study of OX40 agonist ivuxolimab in advanced cancers. Whole-study context: Each dose-escalation patient presented with hepatocellular carcinoma, melanoma, renal cell or head and neck cancer.

Germline trimming cut 4 bases from V and 0 bases from J; bases unmatched to any gene: 8. In germline, CDR1 is KGHSH, CDR2 LQKENI. The CDR3 consists of 16 residues. The data were produced by immunoSEQ multiplex PCR, yet TCRdb's version contains in-frame clones alone and is incomplete. Altogether some 130,000 clones are present, 90% being singletons, with the ten largest covering approximately 1%. The clonotype was recovered from an adult with an advanced solid tumor such as melanoma, head and neck, liver or kidney cancer. Sample: CD4+ or CD8+ T cells sorted from blood, taken in a trial of the OX40 agonist ivuxolimab. The chain has TRBV18 and TRBJ1-1, with 7 bases that match TRBD1. The CDR3 here is CASSLPGQQMNTEAFF. As DNA, the CDR3 is TGTGCCAGCTCACTTCCGGGACAGCAAATGAACACTGAAGCTTTCTTT.